These 14 T cell receptor beta chains were all obtained from the same sample, sequenced in a study of blood T cells in healthy people across ages. Primed by a sample-barcoded 5' primer and a J-beta primer mix, a second PCR proceeded for about 6 to 12 cycles. Via MiXCR, TCRdb re-called the 5' RACE reads, giving one row per CDR3 protein. The data show 890,000 or so distinct CDR3 sequences, with around 62% seen just once and around a quarter held by the top ten. Sequenced input: blood. The receptors were sampled from a man aged 25-45 years in good health.

CDR3 nucleotides: TGTGCCAGCAGCTTAGGAGGGTGGCGCCAGTTCTTC. Translating it yields CASSLGGWRQFF. V usage is TRBV7-3 and J usage is TRBJ2-5; D is possibly TRBD2 (6 bases). The J call may be mistaken, given a closer DNA end match to TRBJ2-1. The CDR3 extends over 12 amino acids. Germline V gives CDR1 SGHTA, CDR2 FQGTGA.

The V call is TRBV4-3, the J call TRBJ1-2, with D unclear. Germline-derived CDR1 and CDR2 are LGHNA and YSLEER. Trimming stripped 2 bases from V and 5 bases from J, with 9 bases between. This CDR3 contains 13 residues. CDR3 coding DNA: TGCGCCAGCAGCCAAAGACACACGTATGGCTACACCTTC. This gives the protein CASSQRHTYGYTF.

In its sample, this clonotype was seen a few times. This sequence joins TRBV20-1 and TRBJ2-3; possibly TRBD2 for D (7 bases). CDR3 length: 15 residues. CDR1 is DFQATT and CDR2 is SNEGSKA in the germline V gene (reference sequence). The CDR3 bases are TGCAGCCGCCTCTGGCGCGCGGGGGCCACAGATACGCAGTATTTT. Translated, it gives CSRLWRAGATDTQYF.

This sequence joins TRBV14 and TRBJ1-5; D gene unclear. This CDR3 has 21 residues. With 3 bases removed from V and 0 bases from J, the gap between germline ends came to 27 bases. In germline, CDR1 is SGHDN, CDR2 FVKESK. The CDR3 sequence is CASSQGKRKRQRLYSNQPQHF. CDR3 DNA sequence: TGTGCCAGCAGCCAGGGAAAGCGGAAGCGCCAGAGACTCTATAGCAATCAGCCCCAGCATTTT.

This clonotype was counted only a few times. The CDR3 DNA reads as TGCAGCGCCCAAACGGGGTTCTACGAGCAGTACTTC. Protein product: CSAQTGFYEQYF. V and J are TRBV29-1 and TRBJ2-7; TRBD2 is a possible D gene (5 bases). Germline-derived CDR1 and CDR2 are SQVTM and ANQGSEA. V was cut by 7 bases and J by 3 bases, with 13 bases left in between. The length of the CDR3 is 12 residues.

This chain connects TRBV7-8 to TRBJ2-2, with D perhaps TRBD1 (5 bases). Germline assignment: CDR1 SGHVS and CDR2 FQNEAQ. V dropped 1 base and J dropped 5 bases, with 20 bases sitting between them. The CDR3 consists of 18 residues. CDR3 loop: CASSLVRRQGSKTGELFF. CDR3 nucleotide sequence: TGTGCCAGCAGCTTAGTTCGGCGTCAGGGATCTAAAACCGGGGAGCTGTTTTTT.

This clonotype was seen once. This sequence joins TRBV6-2 or TRBV6-3 and TRBJ2-7; 8 bases agree with TRBD1. Germline V gives CDR1 MNHEY, CDR2 SVGEGT. Trimming took 2 bases from V and 3 from J; bases not matched to a gene: 15. There are 18 residues in the CDR3. The CDR3 region is CASSYVFRQGKVYYEQYF. CDR3 sequence (DNA): TGTGCCAGCAGTTACGTATTCAGACAGGGGAAGGTTTACTACGAGCAGTACTTC.

The J gene is TRBJ2-3, the V gene TRBV7-2; tentatively, D is TRBD1 (6 bases). The germline CDR1 and CDR2 sequences are SGHTA and FQGNSA. V lost 1 base to trimming and J lost 7 bases, with 21 bases between them. This CDR3 is built from 17 residues. CDR3 loop: CASSLGWDKSRLNTQYF. Here the CDR3 DNA reads TGTGCCAGCAGCTTAGGTTGGGACAAAAGCCGGCTAAATACGCAGTATTTT.

This chain connects TRBV10-3 to TRBJ2-3, with 8 bases aligning to TRBD2. CDR3 length: 17 residues. The trim removed 0 bases at V and 5 bases at J, leaving 10 bases unmatched. Germline assignment: CDR1 ENHRY and CDR2 SYGVKD. The CDR3 DNA follows: TGTGCCATCAGTGAGTCGGGGGGCGGGGGGCCGGAAGATACGCAGTATTTT. Translating gives CAISESGGGGPEDTQYF.

The chain is built from TRBV13 and TRBJ2-4; weak D call: TRBD1 (6 bases). Per the germline V gene, CDR1 is PRHDT and CDR2 is FYEKMQ (reference sequence). Trimming removed 0 bases at V and 0 bases at J, with 12 bases between. The CDR3 contains 17 residues. In DNA, the CDR3 is TGTGCCAGCAGCTTAGGCAGGGGTTTGCTAGCCAAAAACATTCAGTACTTC. As protein: CASSLGRGLLAKNIQYF.

The J gene is TRBJ1-1, the V gene TRBV7-9; a possible D gene is TRBD1 (5 bases). Germline CDR1 reads SEHNR; CDR2 reads FQNEAQ (reference sequence). V dropped 2 bases and J dropped 6 bases, with 22 bases sitting between them. The CDR3 spans 17 residues. This CDR3 reads CASSLNWGSVGKAEAFF. CDR3 DNA: TGTGCCAGCAGCTTAAATTGGGGGTCGGTCGGTAAGGCTGAAGCTTTCTTT.

This clonotype was detected only a few times. The chain recombines TRBV7-9 with TRBJ2-4; 10 positions agree with TRBD1. TRBJ2-5 matches the DNA end more closely, so the J call is doubtful. CDR3 length: 15 residues. Per the germline V gene, CDR1 is SEHNR and CDR2 is FQNEAQ (reference sequence). The CDR3: CASSRLTGGRETQYF. CDR3 in DNA: TGTGCCAGCAGCCGACTGACAGGGGGCCGTGAGACCCAGTACTTC.

This chain uses TRBV9 with TRBJ2-3, with D maybe TRBD2 (5 bases). Trimming pared 0 bases from V and 4 bases from J, leaving 12 bases between. CDR1 SGDLS and CDR2 YYNGEE come from the germline V gene. The CDR3 covers 15 residues. The CDR3 is CASSVVRAGADTQYF. CDR3 in DNA: TGTGCCAGCAGCGTAGTGCGGGCTGGGGCAGATACGCAGTATTTT.

This clonotype was observed a handful of times. V usage is TRBV9 and J usage is TRBJ1-3; 7 positions match TRBD1. J gave up 4 bases and V 3 bases, and 7 bases lay outside the gene matches. The CDR3 covers 15 residues. CDR1 is SGDLS, CDR2 YYNGEE, per germline. As DNA, the CDR3 is TGTGCCAGCAGCGCCGACCTAGGGGGCGGAAACACCATATATTTT. It yields the protein CASSADLGGGNTIYF.